This entry lists 11 T cell receptor beta chains sequenced from one sample in a study of control samples from healthy donors and cancer patients. Sequencing was performed with immunoSEQ multiplex PCR; in TCRdb, only in-frame clones are kept and a portion is missing. The table includes some 17,000 clones, less than 90% detected once. Source material: PBMCs. The source is a man aged 60 to 75 with head and neck cancer.

J is TRBJ2-7 and V is TRBV6-6; 12 bases align to TRBD2. Germline CDR1 and CDR2: MNHNY and SVGAGI (reference sequence). J gave up 5 bases and V 7 bases, and 9 bases lay outside the gene matches. The CDR3 has 15 amino acids. CDR3 sequence (DNA): TGTGCCAGCATCTTACAGACTAGCGGGGGTCACGAGCAGTACTTC. This gives the protein CASILQTSGGHEQYF.

V is TRBV2 and J is TRBJ2-3; D is perhaps TRBD1 (6 bases). The germline CDR1 and CDR2 sequences are SNHLY and FYNNEI. Between the trimmed V and J ends, which lost 7 bases and 1 base, there was a span of 12 bases. The CDR3 extends over 14 amino acids. The CDR3 here is CASTQTGGTDTQYF. In nucleotides, the CDR3 is TGTGCCAGCACCCAGACAGGCGGCACAGATACGCAGTATTTT.

The rearrangement links TRBV7-9 to TRBJ2-1; 8 bases are shared with TRBD2. Trimming removed 8 bases from V and 2 bases from J; junction bases left unmatched: 11. Per the germline V gene, CDR1 is SEHNR and CDR2 is FQNEAQ (reference sequence). The CDR3 extends over 16 amino acids. In DNA, the CDR3 is TGTGCCAGCCGGGGAGGCAGCGGGGGTCCCTACAATGAGCAGTTCTTC. It is translated as CASRGGSGGPYNEQFF.

The J gene is TRBJ2-1, the V gene TRBV19, with D possibly being TRBD1 (6 bases). The germline V gene encodes CDR1 LNHDA and CDR2 SQIVND (reference sequence). Trimming removed 5 bases from V and 0 bases from J, with 11 bases in between. CDR3 size: 15 residues. The chain's CDR3 is CASSHDRSSYNEQFF. The CDR3 DNA reads TGTGCCAGTAGTCACGACAGGAGCTCCTACAATGAGCAGTTCTTC. Together with reference TRBV19 and TRBJ2-1, the CDR3 gives the full variable domain: DGGITQSPKYLFRKEGQNVTLSCEQNLNHDAMYWYRQDPGQGLRLIYYSQIVNDFQKGDIAEGYSVSREKKESFPLTVTSAQKNPTAFYLCASSHDRSSYNEQFFGPGTRLTVL.

This chain connects TRBV6-5 to TRBJ1-4; 7 bases line up with TRBD1. Trimming at V came to 6 bases and at J to 0 bases, leaving 4 bases not matched to a gene. The CDR3 is 15 residues long. In germline, CDR1 is MNHEY, CDR2 SVGAGI. Written as DNA, the CDR3 is TGTGCCAGCAGAGGGACAGACTCAACTAATGAAAAACTGTTTTTT. It specifies CASRGTDSTNEKLFF.

J is TRBJ2-7 and V is TRBV6-1; D unresolved. CDR3 length equals 14 residues. CDR1 MNHNS and CDR2 SASEGT come from the germline V gene. V dropped 0 bases and J dropped 11 bases, with 17 bases sitting between them. The CDR3 nucleotides are TGTGCCAGCAGTGAAGCGGATCGATGGGATCGGGAGTACTTC. Residues: CASSEADRWDREYF.

The chain uses TRBV7-2 and TRBJ1-6; D remains ambiguous. The CDR3 has 15 amino acids. The V gene lost 1 base and the J gene lost 0 bases, with 4 bases spanning the gap. Germline lookup yields CDR1 SGHTA and CDR2 FQGNSA. As DNA, the CDR3 is TGTGCCAGCAGCTTAGTCGGCTCCTATAATTCACCCCTCCACTTT. As protein: CASSLVGSYNSPLHF.

The chain combines TRBV19 with TRBJ2-1; possible D gene TRBD2, 6 bases. Deletions cut 6 bases from V and 6 bases from J, with 24 bases between. The CDR3 length is 17 residues. Germline V gene data show CDR1 as LNHDA and CDR2 as SQIVND (reference sequence). CDR3 protein: CASRPSTGDRWTNEQFF. In DNA, the CDR3 is TGTGCCAGTAGACCCTCGACGGGGGACCGGTGGACCAATGAGCAGTTCTTC.

This clone was picked up a small number of times. This chain uses TRBV27 with TRBJ2-7; no reliable D call. Trimming took off 6 bases at V and 2 bases at J, with 14 bases between the two ends. This CDR3 region has 14 residues. Germline CDR1 and CDR2: MNHEY and SMNVEV (reference sequence). CDR3 protein: CASSAYRAPYEQYF. The CDR3, as DNA: TGTGCCAGCAGCGCCTACCGGGCCCCCTACGAGCAGTACTTC.

As DNA, the CDR3 is TGTGCCAGCAGTGATATTACAGGGGGCGCGTACGAGCAGTACTTC. It encodes CASSDITGGAYEQYF. V gene TRBV2 combines with J gene TRBJ2-7; 9 nucleotides agree with TRBD1. Germline V gives CDR1 SNHLY, CDR2 FYNNEI. J lost 4 bases, V lost 3 bases, and 7 bases had no gene match. The CDR3 runs to 15 residues.

In its sample, this clone was seen once. The chain is built from TRBV6-5 and TRBJ2-7, with a weak D call TRBD1 (6 bases). V dropped 7 bases and J dropped 4 bases, with 14 bases sitting between them. CDR1 is MNHEY, CDR2 SVGAGI, per germline. This CDR3 has 13 residues. CDR3 sequence: CASKPQGRYEQYF. The CDR3 region has the DNA TGTGCCAGCAAGCCCCAGGGGCGGTACGAGCAGTACTTC.